This T cell receptor beta chain emerged from a study of spatial heterogeneity in lung cancer. General observations from the study: The study found that expanded intratumoral alpha and beta TCR counts tracked tumor mutation counts.

The time point was: sample taken at primary tumor resection. Germline V gene lookup returns CDR1 MNHNS and CDR2 SASEGT. With 2 bases removed from V and 8 bases from J, the gap between germline ends came to 15 bases. The CDR3 loop spans 14 amino acids. TCRdb redid the calling of the 5' RACE reads with MiXCR, one entry per CDR3 protein. This table has over 15,000 distinct CDR3 sequences, about 6.1% appearing once. This clonotype is labeled medium-sized. Its antigen is undetermined. Since the library was made to target alpha chains, this beta chain is a stray read and its abundance is not meaningful. This sequence joins TRBV6-1 and TRBJ1-2; D remains ambiguous. The clonotype originates from a female donor with early-stage non-small cell lung cancer. This specimen was lung tumor tissue, taken at surgery. The CDR3 loop is CASSENNKGAGYTF. The CDR3 DNA follows: TGTGCCAGCAGTGAAAACAATAAGGGTGCGGGCTACACCTTC.